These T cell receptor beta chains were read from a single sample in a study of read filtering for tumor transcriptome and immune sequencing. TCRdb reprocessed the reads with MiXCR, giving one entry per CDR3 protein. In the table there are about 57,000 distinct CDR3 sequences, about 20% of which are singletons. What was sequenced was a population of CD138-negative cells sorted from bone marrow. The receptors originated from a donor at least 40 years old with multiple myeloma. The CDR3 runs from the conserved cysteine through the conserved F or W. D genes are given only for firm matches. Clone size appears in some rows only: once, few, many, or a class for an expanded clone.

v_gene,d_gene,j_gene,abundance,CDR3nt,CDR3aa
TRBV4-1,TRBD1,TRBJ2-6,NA,TGCGCCAGCAGCCCCGACGGCGGACAGGGATTCTCTGGGGCCAACGTCCTGACTTTC,CASSPDGGQGFSGANVLTF
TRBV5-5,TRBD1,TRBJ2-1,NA,TGTGCCAGCAGCCCGCCTCGAGGACAGGGAGTGGTGAACTCCTACAATGAGCGGTTCTTC,CASSPPRGQGVVNSYNERFF
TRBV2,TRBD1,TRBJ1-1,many,TGTGCCAGCAGAAGGGACAGGGTTGAAGCTTTCTTT,CASRRDRVEAFF
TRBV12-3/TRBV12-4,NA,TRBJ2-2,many,TGTGCCAGCAGTTTTGGGACAAGGAGAAACAACACCGGGGAGCTGTTTTTT,CASSFGTRRNNTGELFF
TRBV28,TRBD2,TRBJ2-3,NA,TGTGCCAGCAGTGGGGTTACTAGCGGATTCACAGATACGCAGTATTTT,CASSGVTSGFTDTQYF
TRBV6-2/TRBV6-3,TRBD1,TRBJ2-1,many,TGTGCCAGCAGTTACGACAGGGGGGAATTTAACCACTACAATGAGCAGTTCTTC,CASSYDRGEFNHYNEQFF
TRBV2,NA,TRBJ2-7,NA,TGTGCCAGCAGTGTTGGACTATCTTCCTACGAGCAGTACTTC,CASSVGLSSYEQYF
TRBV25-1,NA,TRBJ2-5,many,TGTGCCAGCAGTGATACCTTAAGCGGCCAAGAGACCCAGTACTTC,CASSDTLSGQETQYF
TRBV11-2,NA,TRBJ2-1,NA,TGTGCCAGCAGCTTATCCGGGAACTACAATGAGCAGTTCTTC,CASSLSGNYNEQFF
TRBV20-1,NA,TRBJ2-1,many,TGCAGTGCTCCACCCGGCCGAACCCCAGACAGGAGCTCCTACAATGAGCAGTTCTTC,CSAPPGRTPDRSSYNEQFF
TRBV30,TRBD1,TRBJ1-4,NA,TGTGCCTGGAGTCCTTGGACAGGAAATAATGAAAAACTGTTTTTT,CAWSPWTGNNEKLFF
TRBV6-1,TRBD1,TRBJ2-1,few,TGTGCCAGCAGGGACGGGACAGGAAGGGATAACAATGAGCAGTTCTTC,CASRDGTGRDNNEQFF